The text below deals with one T cell receptor (beta chain). Its antigen is currently unknown. The entry originates in a study of cytomegalovirus exposure and HLA in healthy donors. Background on the study: Out of around 360 genotyped donors, about 80% belonged to the Caucasian-associated ancestry cluster. Overall study findings and caveats: It was 164 TCR beta chains that were listed as cytomegalovirus-associated. What TCR beta sequences reportedly achieved was accurate prediction of HLA-A and HLA-B alleles in most subjects.

The PCR ran on 60 Vbeta and 13 Jbeta primers. The method was immunoSEQ multiplex PCR; TCRdb's version includes in-frame clones alone and lacks a portion of them. This sample has 95,000 to 150,000 clones, with more than 75% found just once. The sequence derives from an older woman in good health and CMV-seropositive. Sequencing used PBMCs.

The CDR3 is CASSITSDSYNEQFF. In nucleotides, the CDR3 is TGCGCCAGCAGCATCACTAGCGACTCCTACAATGAGCAGTTCTTC. The chain recombines TRBV5-1 with TRBJ2-1; 7 nucleotides line up with TRBD2. The CDR3 sequence is 15 residues long. Trimming cost V 4 bases and J 0 bases; bases outside gene matches: 4. Per the germline V gene, CDR1 is SGHRS and CDR2 is YFSETQ.